The 7 T cell receptor beta chains in this list originate from one sample, sequenced in a study of T-cell reconstitution after alpha-beta-depleted transplantation in children. During its preparation, the TCRbeta library received unique molecular identifiers. A single record per CDR3 protein comes from TCRdb applying MiXCR to the PCR reads. Of 200,000 or so distinct CDR3 sequences listed, roughly 6.3% are singletons. The sequencing here drew on PBMCs, taken before TCRalphabeta/CD19-depleted stem cell transplant. These receptors came from a girl under three years old with combined immunodeficiency, due to receive a stem cell transplant.

This clonotype was detected ten times or more. The chain combines TRBV11-2 with TRBJ2-7, with 13 positions matching TRBD2. The V and J ends lost 4 bases and 1 base, in that order; junction bases with no gene match: 1. This CDR3 has 15 residues. Germline CDR1 is SGHAT and CDR2 is FQNNGV. The DNA for the CDR3 is TGTGCCAGCAGCTGGGGACTAGCGGGATCCTACGAGCAGTACTTC. Its translation is CASSWGLAGSYEQYF.

In its sample, this clonotype was seen a few times. This chain links TRBV4-3 with TRBJ1-2; perhaps TRBD1 as D (6 bases). Trimming took 1 base from V and 3 from J, leaving 12 bases between them. This CDR3 is built from 15 residues. Germline CDR1 and CDR2: LGHNA and YSLEER. The CDR3 DNA sequence: TGCGCCAGCAGCCAAGGCTCAGGGGTCGACTATGGCTACACCTTC. It translates to CASSQGSGVDYGYTF.

This clonotype was picked up a small number of times. This chain links TRBV7-2 with TRBJ2-3, with D uncertain. Trimming shortened V by 5 bases and J by 0 bases, and 15 bases separated the two germline ends. The CDR3 has 16 amino acids. CDR1 and CDR2 (germline): SGHTA, FQGNSA. CDR3 in DNA: TGTGCCAGCAGCCTGCGGAGCTTAACTAGCACAGATACGCAGTATTTT. It codes for CASSLRSLTSTDTQYF.

This clonotype was seen repeatedly, ten times or more. The rearrangement joins TRBV7-2 to TRBJ2-5; D possibly corresponds to TRBD1 (6 bases). Germline V gene sequence: CDR1 SGHTA, CDR2 FQGNSA. Trimming cost V 1 base and J 3 bases, with 15 bases left between them. This CDR3 is built from 16 residues. The CDR3 reads CASSLVFGRGEETQYF. CDR3 nucleotide sequence: TGTGCCAGCAGCTTAGTGTTTGGCAGGGGCGAAGAGACCCAGTACTTC.

In this sample, this clonotype turned up many times. The chain carries TRBV27 and TRBJ2-7, with 9 nucleotides matching TRBD1. From germline, CDR1 is MNHEY and CDR2 SMNVEV (reference sequence). The CDR3 totals 15 residues. V lost 5 bases, J lost 4 bases, and 9 bases stayed unmatched. The DNA for the CDR3 is TGTGCCAGCAGTGTAGACCCCGGGACAGGGTACGAGCAGTACTTC. Translation: CASSVDPGTGYEQYF.

This clonotype appeared many times. V and J are TRBV29-1 and TRBJ2-7; 7 nucleotides match TRBD1. Trimming took 5 bases from V and 6 from J; bases not matched to a gene: 4. The CDR3 is 11 amino acids. The germline gives CDR1 SQVTM, CDR2 ANQGSEA. This chain's CDR3 is CSVSSGGEQYF. The DNA of the CDR3 is TGCAGCGTTTCTTCAGGGGGCGAGCAGTACTTC.

This clonotype appeared many times. Germline is not matched at one junction end, which may reflect a read error. The chain uses TRBV4-1 and TRBJ2-1; unclear D gene. The germline CDR1 and CDR2 sequences are MGHRA and YSYEKL. The CDR3 is 13 amino acids. In DNA, the CDR3 is TGCGCCAGCAGCCAAGATGGATGGACCCGGAGTATCTTC. Amino acids: CASSQDGWTRSIF.